The 5 T cell receptor beta chains below were found in one sample sequenced in a study of blood T cell repertoires in COVID-19. Here immunoSEQ multiplex PCR was the method, and the copy in TCRdb shows in-frame clones only, minus some. The sample gives roughly 220,000 clones, 86% of which show up once; less than 4.5% is in the top ten. Specimen: PBMCs or T cells enriched from blood (not recorded which). These receptors all come from a woman aged 40 to 49 with acute COVID-19.

The chain carries TRBV2 and TRBJ1-4; 7 nucleotides align to TRBD1. CDR3 size: 13 residues. Germline V gives CDR1 SNHLY, CDR2 FYNNEI. J was trimmed by 8 bases and V by 8 bases; bases with no gene match: 8. This chain's CDR3 is CASGDRVEEKLFF. The CDR3 nucleotides are TGTGCCAGCGGAGACAGGGTGGAAGAAAAACTGTTTTTT.

In nucleotides, the CDR3 is TGTGCCAGCAGCTTGGCCGGACTAGCGGGGGGCACAGATACGCAGTATTTT. Its translation: CASSLAGLAGGTDTQYF. The chain carries TRBV7-9 and TRBJ2-3; TRBD2 matches 13 bases. Germline V gene data show CDR1 as SEHNR and CDR2 as FQNEAQ (reference sequence). The CDR3 covers 17 residues. V trimming: 3 bases; J trimming: 1 base; junction bases outside the gene matches: 4.

This clone was observed a handful of times. This rearrangement joins TRBV11-2 to TRBJ1-1; 8 bases fit TRBD1. Losses at the gene ends were 7 bases for V and 3 bases for J; bases not matched to a gene: 4. Germline values: CDR1 SGHAT, CDR2 FQNNGV. The CDR3 is made up of 13 amino acids. The CDR3 DNA is TGTGCCAGCACACAGGGGGAAGACACTGAAGCTTTCTTT. It yields the protein CASTQGEDTEAFF.

This chain connects TRBV7-8 to TRBJ1-3; no clear D. CDR1 is SGHVS, CDR2 FQNEAQ, per germline. CDR3 length: 15 residues. V was trimmed by 1 base and J by 1 base, leaving 8 bases between them. The CDR3 region is CASSLDGVSGNTIYF. The CDR3 coding sequence is TGTGCCAGCAGCTTAGACGGGGTATCTGGAAACACCATATATTTT.

The rearrangement joins TRBV7-9 to TRBJ2-1, with 9 nucleotides matching TRBD1. Germline-derived CDR1 and CDR2 are SEHNR and FQNEAQ (reference sequence). The CDR3 is 15 amino acids. V shed 4 bases, J shed 7 bases, and the junction held 8 bases outside the gene matches. CDR3 DNA sequence: TGTGCCAGCAGCTCGGGACAGGGAGACTTAAATGAGCAGTTCTTC. It encodes CASSSGQGDLNEQFF.